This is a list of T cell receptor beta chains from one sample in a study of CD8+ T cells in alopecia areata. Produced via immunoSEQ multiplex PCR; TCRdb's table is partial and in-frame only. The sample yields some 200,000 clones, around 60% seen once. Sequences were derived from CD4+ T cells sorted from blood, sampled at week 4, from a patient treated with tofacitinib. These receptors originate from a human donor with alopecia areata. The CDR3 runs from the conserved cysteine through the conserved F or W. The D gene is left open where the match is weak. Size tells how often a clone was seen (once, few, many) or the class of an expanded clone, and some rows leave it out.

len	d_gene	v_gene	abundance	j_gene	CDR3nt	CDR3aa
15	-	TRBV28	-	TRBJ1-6	TGTGCCAGCAGTTTCTCCGCCCAAGGAAGGCTTCCCCTCCACTTT	CASSFSAQGRLPLHF
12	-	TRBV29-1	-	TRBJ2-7	TGCAGCGTAGGACGGACAGCCTACGAGCAGTACTTC	CSVGRTAYEQYF
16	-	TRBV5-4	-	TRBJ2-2	TGTGCCAGCAGCCCTTGGACAGCGCCGAACACCGGGGAGCTGTTTTTT	CASSPWTAPNTGELFF
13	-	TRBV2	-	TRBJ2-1	TGTGCCAGTATGGGGGGTACGGGCGATGAGCAGTTCTTC	CASMGGTGDEQFF
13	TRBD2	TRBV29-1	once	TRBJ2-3	TGCAGCGTTGATATGCGGGGGACAGATACGCAGTATTTT	CSVDMRGTDTQYF
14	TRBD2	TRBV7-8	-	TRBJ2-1	TGTGCCAGCACCCGGGGGGGCTCCTACAATGAGCAGTTCTTC	CASTRGGSYNEQFF
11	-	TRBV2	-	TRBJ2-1	TGTGCCAGCCGAGACTACAATGAGCAGTTCTTC	CASRDYNEQFF
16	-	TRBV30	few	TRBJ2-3	TGTGCCTGGAGTGTACAAGATCGTTTCCTCACAGATACGCAGTATTTT	CAWSVQDRFLTDTQYF
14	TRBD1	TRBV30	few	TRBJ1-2	TGTGCCTGGACCCGACAGGGGGCGATTAGTGGCTACACCTTC	CAWTRQGAISGYTF
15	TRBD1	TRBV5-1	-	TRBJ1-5	TGCGCCAGCAGCTTGGGGGACAGTAATAACCAGCCCCAGCATTTT	CASSLGDSNNQPQHF
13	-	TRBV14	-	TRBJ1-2	TGTGCCAGCAGCCAAGATCGGGTTTATGGCTACACCTTC	CASSQDRVYGYTF
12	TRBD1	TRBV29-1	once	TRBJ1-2	TGCAGCGTTGAACAGGGGGCCAATGGCTACACCTTC	CSVEQGANGYTF
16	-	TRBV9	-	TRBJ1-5	TGTGCCAGCAGCGTATCGTCGGTGTTGGGGGGACAGCCCCAGCATTTT	CASSVSSVLGGQPQHF
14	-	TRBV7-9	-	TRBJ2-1	TGTGCCGGCTATGACACCTCTTCCCACAATGAGCAGTTCTTC	CAGYDTSSHNEQFF
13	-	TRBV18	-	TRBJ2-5	TGTGCCAGCTCACCACAAGCCAAGAGGACCCAGTACTTC	CASSPQAKRTQYF
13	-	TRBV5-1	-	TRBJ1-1	TGCGCCAGCAGTTACGGGCTGAACACTGAAGCTTTCTTT	CASSYGLNTEAFF
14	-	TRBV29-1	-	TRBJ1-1	TGCAGCGTTGGGCTCAGGCAGTTGAACACTGAAGCTTTCTTT	CSVGLRQLNTEAFF
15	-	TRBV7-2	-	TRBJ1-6	TGTGCCAGCAGCGGAACAGGTTTCTCTAATTCACCCCTCCACTTT	CASSGTGFSNSPLHF
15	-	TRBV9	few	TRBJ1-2	TGTGCCAGCAGCGACATATCGGGACGGAACTATGGCTACACCTTC	CASSDISGRNYGYTF
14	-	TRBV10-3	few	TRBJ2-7	TGTGCCATCATGCAAAAGGGGAGCCTCGGGGGGCAGTACTTC	CAIMQKGSLGGQYF
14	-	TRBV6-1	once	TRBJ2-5	TGTGCCAGCATCCAAGGGCTGACCCAAGAGACCCAGTACTTC	CASIQGLTQETQYF
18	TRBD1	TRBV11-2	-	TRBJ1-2	TGTGCCAGCAGCAAGCGAGGGGACAGCGCCATAGCTAACTATGGCTACACCTTC	CASSKRGDSAIANYGYTF
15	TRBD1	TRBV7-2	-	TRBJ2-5	TGTGCCAGCAGCTTAACCGGGACAGGGGCAGAGACCCAGTACTTC	CASSLTGTGAETQYF
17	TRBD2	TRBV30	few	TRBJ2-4	TGTGCCTGGAGTGCCCCACTGGCGGGGGGGGCCAAAAACATTCAGTACTTC	CAWSAPLAGGAKNIQYF
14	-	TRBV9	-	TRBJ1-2	TGTGCCAGCAGCGTAGCATCGCAGGTGGATGGCTACACCTTC	CASSVASQVDGYTF
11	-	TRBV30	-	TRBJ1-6	TGTGCCTGGACAATCAATTCACCCCTCCACTTT	CAWTINSPLHF
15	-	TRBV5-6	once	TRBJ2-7	TGTGCCAGCAGCTTAGGGTGGGGGATCCTCTACGAGCAGTACTTC	CASSLGWGILYEQYF
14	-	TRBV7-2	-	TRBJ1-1	TGTGCCAGCAGCTTAGTGGGCGGCAACACTGAAGCTTTCTTT	CASSLVGGNTEAFF
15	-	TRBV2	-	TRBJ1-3	TGTGCCAGCAGTGAAGTGAAGGGTTCTGGAAACACCATATATTTT	CASSEVKGSGNTIYF
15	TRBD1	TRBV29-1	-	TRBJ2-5	TGCAGCGTCGTCCGACAGGGGGCGAGGGAAGAGACCCAGTACTTC	CSVVRQGAREETQYF
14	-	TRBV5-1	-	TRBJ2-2	TGCGCCAGCGGCGGAACACAGGGAGCCGGGGAGCTGTTTTTT	CASGGTQGAGELFF
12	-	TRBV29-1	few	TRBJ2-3	TGCAGCGTGTTATTCGGGGAGGATACGCAGTATTTT	CSVLFGEDTQYF
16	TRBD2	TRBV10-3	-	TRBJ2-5	TGTGCCATCAGTGAGTCGAGGCTAGCGGGGGAAGAGACCCAGTACTTC	CAISESRLAGEETQYF
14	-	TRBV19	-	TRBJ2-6	TGTGCCAGTAGTATCTACTCTGGGGCCAACGTCCTGACTTTC	CASSIYSGANVLTF
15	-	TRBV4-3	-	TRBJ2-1	TGCGCCAGCAGCGCCTCCGGGACACCCTACAATGAGCAGTTCTTC	CASSASGTPYNEQFF
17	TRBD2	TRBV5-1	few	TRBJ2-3	TGCGCCAGCAGCCCGACTAGCGGGGGGCCCCAAACAGATACGCAGTATTTT	CASSPTSGGPQTDTQYF
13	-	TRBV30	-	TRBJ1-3	TGTGCCTGGAATAGCATTGGGGGAAACACCATATATTTT	CAWNSIGGNTIYF
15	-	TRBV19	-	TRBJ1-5	TGTGCCAGTAGTCGGGGCGGGCAGGGTAGTCAGCCCCAGCATTTT	CASSRGGQGSQPQHF
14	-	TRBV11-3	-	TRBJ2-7	TGTGCCAGCAGCTTAGGGTCGGTCGGGGGCGAGCAGTACTTC	CASSLGSVGGEQYF
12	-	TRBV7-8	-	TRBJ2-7	TGTGCCAGCAGCCTCGGAGCCTACGAGCAGTACTTC	CASSLGAYEQYF
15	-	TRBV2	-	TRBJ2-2	TGTGCCAGCAGTGTAAGAGGGGGGCCTACCGGGGAGCTGTTTTTT	CASSVRGGPTGELFF
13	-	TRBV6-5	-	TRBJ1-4	TGTGCCAGCAGCCCATATCGAACCTTATCTCTGTTTTTT	CASSPYRTLSLFF
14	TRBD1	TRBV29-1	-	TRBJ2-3	TGCAGCGTCCCCGGGACAGGGCTGACAGATACGCAGTATTTT	CSVPGTGLTDTQYF
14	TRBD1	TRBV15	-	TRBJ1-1	TGTGCCACCAGCAGAGAGGACAGGGTCACTGAAGCTTTCTTT	CATSREDRVTEAFF
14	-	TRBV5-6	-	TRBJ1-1	TGTGCCAGCAGCTCACGGGCATCGAGCACTGAAGCTTTCTTT	CASSSRASSTEAFF
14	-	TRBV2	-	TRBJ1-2	TGTGCCAGCACCACCGAGGTGTCCGGGTATGGCTACACCTTC	CASTTEVSGYGYTF
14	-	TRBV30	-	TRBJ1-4	TGTGCCTGTCCTCAGCGGCGGATGAATGAAAAACTGTTTTTT	CACPQRRMNEKLFF